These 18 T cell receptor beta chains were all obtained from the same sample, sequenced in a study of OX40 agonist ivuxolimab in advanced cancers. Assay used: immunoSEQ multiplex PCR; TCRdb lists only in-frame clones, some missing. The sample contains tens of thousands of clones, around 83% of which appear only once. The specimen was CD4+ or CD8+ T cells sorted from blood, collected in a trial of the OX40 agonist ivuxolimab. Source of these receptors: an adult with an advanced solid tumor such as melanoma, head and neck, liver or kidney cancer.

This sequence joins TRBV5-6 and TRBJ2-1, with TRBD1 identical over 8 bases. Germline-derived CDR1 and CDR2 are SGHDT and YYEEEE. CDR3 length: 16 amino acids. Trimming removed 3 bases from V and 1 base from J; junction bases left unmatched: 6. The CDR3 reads CASSSPGTGSYNEQFF. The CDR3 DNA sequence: TGTGCCAGCAGCTCTCCCGGGACAGGATCCTACAATGAGCAGTTCTTC. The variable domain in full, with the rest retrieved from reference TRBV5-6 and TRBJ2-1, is DAGVTQSPTHLIKTRGQQVTLRCSPKSGHDTVSWYQQALGQGPQFIFQYYEEEERQRGNFPDRFSGHQFPNYSSELNVNALLLGDSALYLCASSSPGTGSYNEQFFGPGTRLTVL.

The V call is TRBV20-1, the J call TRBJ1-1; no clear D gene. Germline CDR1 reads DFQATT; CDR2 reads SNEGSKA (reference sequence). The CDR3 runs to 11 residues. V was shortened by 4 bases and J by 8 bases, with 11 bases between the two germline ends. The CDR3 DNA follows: TGCAGTGCTAAGGTGGTTCAGGAAGCTTTCTTT. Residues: CSAKVVQEAFF.

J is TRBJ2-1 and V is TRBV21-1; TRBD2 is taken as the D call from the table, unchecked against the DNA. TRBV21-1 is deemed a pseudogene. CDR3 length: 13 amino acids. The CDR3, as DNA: TGTGCCAGCAGCAAAGAAGGGAGGGATGAGCAGTTCTTC. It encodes CASSKEGRDEQFF.

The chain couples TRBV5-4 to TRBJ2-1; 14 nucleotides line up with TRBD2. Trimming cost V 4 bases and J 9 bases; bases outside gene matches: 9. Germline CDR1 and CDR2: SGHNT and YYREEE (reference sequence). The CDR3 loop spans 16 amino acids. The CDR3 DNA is TGTGCCAGCAGCATCCGGACTAGCGGGGGGCGGGGTGAGCAGTTCTTC. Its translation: CASSIRTSGGRGEQFF.

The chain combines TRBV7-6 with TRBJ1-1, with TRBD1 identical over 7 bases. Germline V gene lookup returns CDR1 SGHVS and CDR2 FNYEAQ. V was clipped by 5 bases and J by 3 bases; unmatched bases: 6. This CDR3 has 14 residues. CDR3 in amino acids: CASSQHDRDTEAFF. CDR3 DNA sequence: TGTGCCAGCAGCCAACACGACAGGGACACTGAAGCTTTCTTT.

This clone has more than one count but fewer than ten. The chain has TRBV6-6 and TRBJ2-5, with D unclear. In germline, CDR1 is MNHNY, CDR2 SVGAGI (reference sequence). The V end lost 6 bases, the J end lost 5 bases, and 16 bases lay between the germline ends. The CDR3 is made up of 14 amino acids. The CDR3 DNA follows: TGTGCCAGCAGCCCAAACGCGGACGCGGAGACCCAGTACTTC. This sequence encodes CASSPNADAETQYF.

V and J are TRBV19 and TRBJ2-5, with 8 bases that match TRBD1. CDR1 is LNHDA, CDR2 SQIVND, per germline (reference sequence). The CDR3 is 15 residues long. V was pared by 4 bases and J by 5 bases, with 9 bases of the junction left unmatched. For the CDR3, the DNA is TGTGCCAGTAGTAACCGCAGGGGGCTAGGGGAGACCCAGTACTTC. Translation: CASSNRRGLGETQYF.

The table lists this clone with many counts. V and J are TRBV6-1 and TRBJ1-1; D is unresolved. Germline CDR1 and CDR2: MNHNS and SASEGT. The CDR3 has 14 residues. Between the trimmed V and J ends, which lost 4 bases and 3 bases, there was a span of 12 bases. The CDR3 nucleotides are TGTGCCAGCAGTGGTAAGACACTTTACACTGAAGCTTTCTTT. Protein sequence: CASSGKTLYTEAFF.

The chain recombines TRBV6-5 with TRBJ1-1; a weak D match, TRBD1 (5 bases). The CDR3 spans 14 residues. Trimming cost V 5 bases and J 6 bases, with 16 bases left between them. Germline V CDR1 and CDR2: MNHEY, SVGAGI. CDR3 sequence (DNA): TGTGCCAGCAGTCCCCCGCGGGTAGGGGCTGAAGCTTTCTTT. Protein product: CASSPPRVGAEAFF.

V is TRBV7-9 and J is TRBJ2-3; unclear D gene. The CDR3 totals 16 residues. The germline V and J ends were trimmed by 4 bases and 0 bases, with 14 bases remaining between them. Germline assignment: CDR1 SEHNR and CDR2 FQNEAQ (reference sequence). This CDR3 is CASSSPMGTSTDTQYF. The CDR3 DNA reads TGTGCCAGCAGCTCCCCGATGGGTACTAGCACAGATACGCAGTATTTT.

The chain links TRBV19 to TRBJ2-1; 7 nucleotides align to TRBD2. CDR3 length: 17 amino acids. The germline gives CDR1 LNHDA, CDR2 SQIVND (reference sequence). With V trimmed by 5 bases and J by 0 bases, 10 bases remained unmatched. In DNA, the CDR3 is TGTGCCAGTAGTTCATTGAAGGGCGGGAGCTCCTACAATGAGCAGTTCTTC. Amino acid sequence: CASSSLKGGSSYNEQFF.

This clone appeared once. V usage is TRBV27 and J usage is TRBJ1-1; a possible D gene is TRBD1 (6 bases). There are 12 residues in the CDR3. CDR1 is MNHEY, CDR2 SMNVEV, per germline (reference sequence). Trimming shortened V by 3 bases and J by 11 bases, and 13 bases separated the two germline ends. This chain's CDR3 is CASSFSGRGAFF. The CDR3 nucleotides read TGTGCCAGCAGTTTCTCAGGGAGGGGGGCTTTCTTT.

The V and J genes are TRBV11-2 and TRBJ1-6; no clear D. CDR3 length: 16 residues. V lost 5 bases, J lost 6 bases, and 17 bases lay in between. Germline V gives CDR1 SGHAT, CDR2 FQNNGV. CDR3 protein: CASSPSRPVSNSPLHF. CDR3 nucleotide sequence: TGTGCCAGCAGCCCCTCTCGGCCGGTTAGTAATTCACCCCTCCACTTT. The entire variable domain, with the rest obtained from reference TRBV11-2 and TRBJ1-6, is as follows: EAGVAQSPRYKIIEKRQSVAFWCNPISGHATLYWYQQILGQGPKLLIQFQNNGVVDDSQLPKDRFSAERLKGVDSTLKIQPAKLEDSAVYLCASSPSRPVSNSPLHFGNGTRLTVT.

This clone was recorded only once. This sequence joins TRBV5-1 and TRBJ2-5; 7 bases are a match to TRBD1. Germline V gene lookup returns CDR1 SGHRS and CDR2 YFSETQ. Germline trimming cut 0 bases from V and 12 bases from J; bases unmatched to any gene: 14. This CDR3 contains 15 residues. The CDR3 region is CASSLDGTQGVREYF. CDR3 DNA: TGCGCCAGCAGCTTGGACGGGACCCAGGGGGTTCGCGAGTACTTC. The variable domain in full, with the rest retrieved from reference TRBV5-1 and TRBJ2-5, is KAGVTQTPRYLIKTRGQQVTLSCSPISGHRSVSWYQQTPGQGLQFLFEYFSETQRNKGNFPGRFSGRQFSNSRSEMNVSTLELGDSALYLCASSLDGTQGVREYFGPGTRLLVL.

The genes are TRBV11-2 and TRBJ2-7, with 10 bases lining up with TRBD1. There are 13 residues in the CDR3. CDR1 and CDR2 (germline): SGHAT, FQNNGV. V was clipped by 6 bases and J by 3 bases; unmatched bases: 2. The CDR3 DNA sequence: TGTGCCAGCAGTCGGACAGGGGGCTACGAGCAGTACTTC. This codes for CASSRTGGYEQYF. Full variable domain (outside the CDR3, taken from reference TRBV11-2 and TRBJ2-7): EAGVAQSPRYKIIEKRQSVAFWCNPISGHATLYWYQQILGQGPKLLIQFQNNGVVDDSQLPKDRFSAERLKGVDSTLKIQPAKLEDSAVYLCASSRTGGYEQYFGPGTRLTVT.

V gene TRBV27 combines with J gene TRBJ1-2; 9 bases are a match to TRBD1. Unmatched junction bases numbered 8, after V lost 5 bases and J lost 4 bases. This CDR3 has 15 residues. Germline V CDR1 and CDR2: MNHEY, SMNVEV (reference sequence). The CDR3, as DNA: TGTGCCAGCAGTCTCGGACAGGGGCGGAGCTATGGCTACACCTTC. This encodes CASSLGQGRSYGYTF.

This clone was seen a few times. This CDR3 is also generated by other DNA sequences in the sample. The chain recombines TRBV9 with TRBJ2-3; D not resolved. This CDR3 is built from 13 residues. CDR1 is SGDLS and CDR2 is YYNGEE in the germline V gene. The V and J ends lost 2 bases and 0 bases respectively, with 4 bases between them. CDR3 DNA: TGTGCCAGCAGCGTCTCGAGCACAGATACGCAGTATTTT. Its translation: CASSVSSTDTQYF. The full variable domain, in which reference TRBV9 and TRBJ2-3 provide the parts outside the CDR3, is DSGVTQTPKHLITATGQRVTLRCSPRSGDLSVYWYQQSLDQGLQFLIQYYNGEERAKGNILERFSAQQFPDLHSELNLSSLELGDSALYFCASSVSSTDTQYFGPGTRLTVL.

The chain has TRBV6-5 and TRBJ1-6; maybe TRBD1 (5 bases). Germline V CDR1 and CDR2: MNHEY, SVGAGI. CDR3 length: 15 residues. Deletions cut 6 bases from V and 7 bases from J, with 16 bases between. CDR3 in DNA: TGTGCCAGCAGACCACGAGGGGATCCCAATTCACCCCTCCACTTT. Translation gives CASRPRGDPNSPLHF.